Described below is a single T cell receptor (beta chain) sequence and its context. All of the donors resided in Nashville, Tennessee, and each was a Caucasian adult. Investigators divided CD4+ cells into CD45RA+ naive and CD45RA-negative memory subsets. In the study's own analysis: Filtering differed for immunoSEQ, which gave only junction sequences without quality scores. Repertoires were generated with immunoSEQ multiplex PCR, while TCRdb's copy carries only in-frame clones and drops some. V and J calls and clone size come straight from that table; D and trimming were deduced from the DNA. The sample has approximately 2.3 million clones; just over 90% are singletons. The data belong to a study of shared clonotypes between healthy human individuals. Study-wide background: Used for every donor were three CD4 naive, three CD4 memory, two CD8 naive and one CD8 memory plate.

There are 15 residues in the CDR3. V lost 5 bases and J 7 bases, leaving 17 bases between the germline ends. Germline assignment: CDR1 SGHVS and CDR2 FNYEAQ. The TCR originated in a man between 18 and 35 years old in good health. Some clones in this sample may be carry-over from other donors' samples. This sequence joins TRBV7-6 and TRBJ1-4, with TRBD1 as a possible D gene (6 bases). Sequencing was done on a sample of naive CD4+ T cells from PBMCs. Stated subset: CD45RA+ positively selected. CDR3 loop: CASSGGGTLGEKLFF. The CDR3 nucleotides are TGTGCCAGCAGCGGGGGGGGCACCCTGGGTGAAAAACTGTTTTTT.